This is a list of T cell receptor beta chains from one sample in a study of technical replicates of blood from a few donors. Sequenced by immunoSEQ multiplex PCR; TCRdb stores in-frame clones only, minus some. The data hold 95,000 to 100,000 clones, with just over 95% observed a single time. Sequences were obtained from T cells isolated from PBMCs. All receptors derive from a human donor in good health. Both conserved end residues are part of each CDR3. D genes are given only for firm matches. Expanded clones are given a class, and other clones once, few, many or no size at all.

D gene	clone size	V gene	J gene	CDR3 protein	CDR3 DNA
.	.	TRBV4-1	TRBJ1-6	CASSQAVTEPYNSPLHF	TGCGCCAGCAGCCAAGCAGTGACAGAACCTTATAATTCACCCCTCCACTTT
TRBD2	.	TRBV6-1	TRBJ2-3	CASSATSATSTDTQYF	TGTGCCAGCAGTGCGACTAGCGCAACTAGCACAGATACGCAGTATTTT
TRBD2	.	TRBV5-1	TRBJ2-3	CASSLGGGTASTDTQYF	TGCGCCAGCAGCTTGGGCGGGGGGACGGCCAGCACAGATACGCAGTATTTT
TRBD1	.	TRBV2	TRBJ1-1	CASSTQGGNTEAFF	TGTGCCAGCAGTACCCAGGGGGGTAACACTGAAGCTTTCTTT
TRBD2	.	TRBV7-2	TRBJ2-1	CASSPGLAGGWNEQFF	TGTGCCAGCAGCCCTGGACTAGCGGGAGGTTGGAATGAGCAGTTCTTC
.	.	TRBV14	TRBJ2-7	CASSDTGWGYEQYF	TGTGCCAGCAGCGACACAGGGTGGGGGTACGAGCAGTACTTC
.	.	TRBV19	TRBJ2-3	CASSIEPGLEVDTQYF	TGTGCCAGTAGTATAGAGCCGGGACTCGAGGTAGATACGCAGTATTTT
TRBD2	.	TRBV28	TRBJ2-3	CASRGRTSSTDTQYF	TGTGCCAGCAGAGGACGGACTAGCAGCACAGATACGCAGTATTTT
.	.	TRBV6-1	TRBJ1-5	CALAATGNSNQPQHF	TGTGCCCTTGCGGCTACAGGGAATAGCAATCAGCCCCAGCATTTT
TRBD2	.	TRBV5-1	TRBJ2-7	CASSPSWEGTAYEQYF	TGCGCCAGCAGCCCCTCGTGGGAGGGGACTGCCTACGAGCAGTACTTC
TRBD1	.	TRBV6-4	TRBJ2-1	CASSDTDRGAGEQFF	TGTGCCAGCAGTGACACGGACAGGGGCGCGGGTGAGCAGTTCTTC
TRBD1	.	TRBV18	TRBJ1-1	CASSPGDRAAFF	TGTGCCAGCTCACCGGGAGACAGGGCCGCTTTCTTT
.	.	TRBV5-1	TRBJ2-3	CASSLGQGGQDTQYF	TGCGCCAGCAGCTTGGGACAGGGAGGTCAGGATACGCAGTATTTT
TRBD2	.	TRBV14	TRBJ2-7	CASSLPGLAYEQYF	TGTGCCAGCAGTCTCCCGGGACTAGCCTACGAGCAGTACTTC
TRBD1	.	TRBV30	TRBJ2-7	CAWSQGAEQYF	TGTGCCTGGAGCCAGGGGGCCGAGCAGTACTTC
.	.	TRBV7-9	TRBJ1-4	CASSLVGAANEKLFF	TGTGCCAGCAGCTTGGTAGGGGCTGCTAATGAAAAACTGTTTTTT
.	.	TRBV5-4	TRBJ2-1	CASSRGGGDSYNEQFF	TGTGCCAGCAGCCGGGGAGGGGGGGACTCCTACAATGAGCAGTTCTTC
.	.	TRBV28	TRBJ1-2	CASSAGTHSTYGYTF	TGTGCCAGCAGTGCCGGGACACACAGTACCTATGGCTACACCTTC
.	.	TRBV4-1	TRBJ2-2	CASSQLHGELFF	TGCGCCAGCAGCCAGTTACACGGGGAGCTGTTTTTT
.	.	TRBV28	TRBJ2-1	CASSSTVINEQFF	TGTGCCAGCAGCTCGACAGTAATCAATGAGCAGTTCTTC
TRBD2	.	TRBV19	TRBJ2-7	CASSIAPSLAGELYEQYF	TGTGCCAGTAGTATAGCACCCTCACTAGCGGGTGAACTCTACGAGCAGTACTTC
.	.	TRBV11-1	TRBJ2-1	CASSLRQGLMDEQFF	TGTGCCAGCAGCTTACGACAGGGACTTATGGATGAGCAGTTCTTC
TRBD2	once	TRBV5-4	TRBJ2-5	CASSSRLAGGGETQYF	TGTGCCAGCAGCTCGAGACTAGCGGGAGGGGGGGAGACCCAGTACTTC
.	.	TRBV7-9	TRBJ2-3	CASSQDGGPQDRYF	TGTGCCAGCAGCCAGGACGGCGGGCCTCAGGATAGGTATTTT
TRBD1	few	TRBV11-3	TRBJ1-2	CASSRGTGNLGYTF	TGTGCCAGCAGCCGCGGGACAGGGAACCTTGGCTACACCTTC
.	.	TRBV18	TRBJ1-4	CASSPQGTFNEKLFF	TGTGCCAGCTCTCCCCAGGGAACCTTTAATGAAAAACTGTTTTTT
TRBD1	.	TRBV6-1	TRBJ2-4	CASSDLLNRGVSDIQYF	TGTGCCAGCAGTGATCTCTTGAACAGGGGGGTATCAGACATTCAGTACTTC
TRBD2	.	TRBV19	TRBJ2-1	CASRSLGGGEYNEQFF	TGTGCCAGTAGATCTCTCGGCGGGGGAGAATACAATGAGCAGTTCTTC
.	.	TRBV28	TRBJ2-7	CASSLLPGKGPDEQYF	TGTGCCAGCAGCCTCCTTCCAGGGAAAGGACCAGACGAGCAGTACTTC
TRBD1	.	TRBV27	TRBJ1-1	CASQKTGGNTEAFF	TGTGCCAGCCAAAAGACAGGGGGGAACACTGAAGCTTTCTTT
.	.	TRBV5-1	TRBJ1-2	CASSLVEGGFNYGYTF	TGCGCCAGCAGCTTGGTTGAGGGTGGCTTCAACTATGGCTACACCTTC
.	.	TRBV19	TRBJ2-7	CASSWQGSYEQYF	TGTGCCAGTAGTTGGCAGGGATCCTACGAGCAGTACTTC
TRBD2	.	TRBV2	TRBJ2-1	CASRYGGSDSYNEQFF	TGTGCCAGCAGATACGGGGGGTCAGACTCCTACAATGAGCAGTTCTTC
TRBD1	.	TRBV5-6	TRBJ2-7	CASSLRTGPAYEQYF	TGTGCCAGCAGCCTAAGGACAGGGCCTGCCTACGAGCAGTACTTC
TRBD2	.	TRBV13	TRBJ2-1	CASRTEGLAGGSPYNEQFF	TGTGCCAGCAGGACAGAGGGACTAGCGGGGGGGTCCCCCTACAATGAGCAGTTCTTC